The 6 T cell receptor beta chains below come from one sample, sequenced in a study of beta chain features in type 1 diabetes. Sequencing targeted expressed TCRB transcripts, as all isolated RNA had been reverse transcribed. TCRdb keeps only in-frame clones here, not all; method: immunoSEQ multiplex PCR. This sample yields a few hundred thousand clones, of which about 14% are seen a single time; 0.019% belongs to the top ten. The sample taken for sequencing was naive CD4+ T cells from blood. The receptors were gathered from a woman aged 18-29 years in good health.

The V call is TRBV28, the J call TRBJ2-1; D is possibly TRBD1 (6 bases). CDR3 length: 16 residues. CDR1 and CDR2 from the germline V gene are MDHEN and SYDVKM. The ends were cut back, 5 bases at V and 8 bases at J, with 22 bases in the middle. CDR3 sequence: CASSLTRGSFGDEQFF. The DNA for the CDR3 is TGTGCCAGCAGTCTAACCAGGGGTTCCTTTGGCGATGAGCAGTTCTTC. The full variable domain, in which reference TRBV28 and TRBJ2-1 provide the parts outside the CDR3, is DVKVTQSSRYLVKRTGEKVFLECVQDMDHENMFWYRQDPGLGLRLIYFSYDVKMKEKGDIPEGYSVSREKKERFSLILESASTNQTSMYLCASSLTRGSFGDEQFFGPGTRLTVL.

This clone appeared a few times. V gene TRBV19 combines with J gene TRBJ1-1; the D is unclear. In germline, CDR1 is LNHDA, CDR2 SQIVND (reference sequence). The CDR3 runs 18 residues. V was cut by 4 bases and J by 0 bases, with 21 bases left in between. In DNA, the CDR3 is TGTGCCAGTAGTAGGCAGGAGACTAATTCTCTCATGAACACTGAAGCTTTCTTT. Protein product: CASSRQETNSLMNTEAFF.

This clone was detected only a few times. Other DNA variants within this sample encode the same CDR3. The chain joins TRBV18 to TRBJ2-1; tentative D call: TRBD2 (6 bases). The CDR3 length is 16 residues. CDR1 is KGHSH, CDR2 LQKENI, per germline. Trimming stripped 0 bases from V and 0 bases from J, with 9 bases between. CDR3 sequence (DNA): TGTGCCAGCTCACCACCGCGGGGTGGCTCCTACAATGAGCAGTTCTTC. It translates to CASSPPRGGSYNEQFF. The variable domain in full, with the rest retrieved from reference TRBV18 and TRBJ2-1, is NAGVMQNPRHLVRRRGQEARLRCSPMKGHSHVYWYRQLPEEGLKFMVYLQKENIIDESGMPKERFSAEFPKEGPSILRIQQVVRGDSAAYFCASSPPRGGSYNEQFFGPGTRLTVL.

This chain uses TRBV27 with TRBJ2-3; D remains ambiguous. The CDR3 contains 12 residues. V shed 3 bases and J shed 4 bases, with 5 bases lying between them. CDR1 and CDR2 from the germline V gene are MNHEY and SMNVEV (reference sequence). The DNA of the CDR3 is TGTGCCAGCAGTTTTGGGCCAGATACGCAGTATTTT. It specifies CASSFGPDTQYF.

CDR3 residues: CASSPGRGRGYSGDEQFF. CDR3 DNA sequence: TGTGCCAGCTCACCGGGGCGGGGACGCGGCTACTCCGGGGATGAGCAGTTCTTC. This chain links TRBV18 with TRBJ2-1; D may be TRBD2 (6 bases). The CDR3 contains 18 residues. Germline assignment: CDR1 KGHSH and CDR2 LQKENI. Trimming removed 3 bases from V and 8 bases from J, with 26 bases in between.

CDR3 protein: CASSLEPEVQFF. Here the CDR3 DNA reads TGCGCCAGCAGCCTGGAACCGGAGGTGCAGTTCTTC. The rearrangement links TRBV5-1 to TRBJ2-1, with a possible D match to TRBD2 (5 bases). In germline, CDR1 is SGHRS, CDR2 YFSETQ. The CDR3 totals 12 residues. V lost 4 bases, J lost 12 bases, and 14 bases lay in between.